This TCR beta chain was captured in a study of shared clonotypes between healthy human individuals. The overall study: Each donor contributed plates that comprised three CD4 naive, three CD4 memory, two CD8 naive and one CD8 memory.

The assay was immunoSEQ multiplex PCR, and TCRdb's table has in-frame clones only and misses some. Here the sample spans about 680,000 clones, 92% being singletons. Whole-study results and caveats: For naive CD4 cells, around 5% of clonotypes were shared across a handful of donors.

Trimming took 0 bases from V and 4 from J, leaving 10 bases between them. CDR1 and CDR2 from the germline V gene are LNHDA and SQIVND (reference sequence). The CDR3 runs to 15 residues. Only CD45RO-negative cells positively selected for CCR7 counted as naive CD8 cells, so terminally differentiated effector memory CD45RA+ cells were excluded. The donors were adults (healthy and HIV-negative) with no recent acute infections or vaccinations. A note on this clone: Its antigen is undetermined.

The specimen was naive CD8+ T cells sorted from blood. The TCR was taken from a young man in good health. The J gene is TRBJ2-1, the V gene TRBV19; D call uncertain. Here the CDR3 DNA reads TGTGCCAGTAGTATAGAGGGCCTCCAATACAATGAGCAGTTCTTC. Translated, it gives CASSIEGLQYNEQFF.